This T cell receptor (beta chain) was recovered during a study of CD8+CD57+ T cells in acquired aplastic anemia. Study background: An average of 3.2 ug of DNA was obtained from sorted CD4+ and CD8+ cells.

The use of genomic DNA as template underpinned the TCR beta VDJ and CDR3 profiling. MiXCR was run by TCRdb on the reads, yielding one entry per CDR3 protein. The profile shows roughly 260,000 distinct CDR3 sequences, around 45% of them singletons. About this clonotype: Its antigen is unknown.

Looked up from germline, CDR1 is SEHNR and CDR2 is FQNEAQ (reference sequence). V was pared by 3 bases and J by 1 base, with 7 bases between. The CDR3 spans 15 residues. All sequencing subjects had displayed CD8+CD57+ cell expansion on flow cytometry. Every one of the patients had aplastic anemia (severe, acquired). Study results and limitations: Between patients and controls, twenty-nine CD8+ CDR3 sequences were found in common.

The sample comprised sorted CD4+, CD8+, or CD8+CD57+ T cells (not recorded which) from PBMCs. This TCR was recovered from a human donor with aplastic anemia. V is TRBV7-9 and J is TRBJ1-6; D gene unclear. CDR3 residues: CASSFGSSYNSPLHF. In DNA, the CDR3 is TGTGCCAGCAGCTTTGGGAGTTCCTATAATTCACCCCTCCACTTT.